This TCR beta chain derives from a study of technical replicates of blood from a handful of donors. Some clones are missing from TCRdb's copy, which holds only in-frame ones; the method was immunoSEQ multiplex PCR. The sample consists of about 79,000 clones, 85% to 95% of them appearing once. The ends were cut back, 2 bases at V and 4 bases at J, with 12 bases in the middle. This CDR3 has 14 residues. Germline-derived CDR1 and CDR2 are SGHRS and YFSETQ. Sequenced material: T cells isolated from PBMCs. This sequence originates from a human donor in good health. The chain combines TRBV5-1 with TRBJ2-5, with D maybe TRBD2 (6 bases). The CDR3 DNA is TGCGCCAGCAGCTTTGGGGGACTTGGAGAGACCCAGTACTTC. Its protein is CASSFGGLGETQYF.